The 12 T cell receptor beta chains given below trace back to one sample, sequenced in a study of metastatic and nonmetastatic thyroid tumors. Prior to thyroid surgery, none of the patients had received any treatment. TCRdb re-analyzed the PCR reads using MiXCR. The profile shows some 19,000 clones, about 28% of them singletons. The sample comprised tumor tissue. Receptor source: a female donor with papillary thyroid cancer or a benign thyroid nodule (not recorded which). Some clones in this sample may be carry-over from other donors' samples.

This clone has only a few counts. This chain connects TRBV6-5 to TRBJ2-2, with TRBD1 as a possible D gene (6 bases). The CDR3 is 15 amino acids. The V gene's germline CDR1 is MNHEY and CDR2 SVGAGI. Trimming took off 4 bases at V and 5 bases at J, with 14 bases between the two ends. The CDR3 protein is CASSFDRLMTGELFF. The CDR3 DNA follows: TGTGCCAGCAGTTTCGACAGGCTCATGACCGGGGAGCTGTTTTTT.

The V call is TRBV4-3, the J call TRBJ2-6; the D gene is possibly TRBD1 (5 bases). The CDR3 contains 16 residues. Germline lookup yields CDR1 LGHNA and CDR2 YSLEER. V lost 2 bases, J lost 3 bases, and 11 bases lay in between. The CDR3 DNA reads as TGCGCCAGCAGCCAATATCCCAGGGTTGGGGCCAACGTCCTGACTTTC. Translation gives CASSQYPRVGANVLTF.

In its sample, this clone ranks as medium-sized (0.01 to 0.1%). J is TRBJ2-7 and V is TRBV20-1; 8 bases are a match to TRBD1. After removal of 8 bases from V and 0 bases from J, the junction contained 6 bases not matched to a gene. The CDR3 runs 13 residues. Germline V lookup: CDR1 DFQATT, CDR2 SNEGSKA (reference sequence). CDR3 region: CSPGQGSSYEQYF. CDR3 nucleotide sequence: TGCAGTCCTGGACAGGGTTCCTCCTACGAGCAGTACTTC.

This clone has a count of ten or more. Other DNA sequences in the sample encode the same CDR3. The chain combines TRBV7-3 with TRBJ2-1; maybe TRBD1 (5 bases). From germline, CDR1 is SGHTA and CDR2 FQGTGA. The CDR3 is made up of 12 amino acids. V was cut by 2 bases and J by 9 bases, with 8 bases left in between. Here the CDR3 DNA reads TGTGCCAGCAGCTTAGGGGCATCTGAGCAGTTCTTC. Its translation: CASSLGASEQFF.

This clone occurred many times. The chain links TRBV7-9 to TRBJ1-6; D gene uncertain. V lost 2 bases and J 1 base, leaving 12 bases between the germline ends. The CDR3 covers 17 residues. CDR1 is SEHNR and CDR2 is FQNEAQ in the germline V gene (reference sequence). CDR3 sequence (DNA): TGTGCCAGCAGCTTATCTCCTTGGGGATCCTATAATTCACCCCTCCACTTT. Translated: CASSLSPWGSYNSPLHF.

By proportion, this clone is medium-sized. J is TRBJ1-2 and V is TRBV27; tentative D call: TRBD1 (6 bases). CDR3 length: 16 amino acids. The germline V gene encodes CDR1 MNHEY and CDR2 SMNVEV (reference sequence). The V end was cut by 5 bases, the J end by 0 bases, with 16 bases between. The CDR3 protein is CASSRSAAGANYGYTF. The CDR3 DNA reads as TGTGCCAGCAGTCGTTCGGCCGCAGGGGCTAACTATGGCTACACCTTC.

In its sample, this clone was seen many times. The chain employs TRBV6-2 or TRBV6-3 and TRBJ2-5; D unresolved. The germline CDR1 and CDR2 sequences are MNHEY and SVGEGT. The CDR3 totals 15 residues. V lost 4 bases, J lost 5 bases, and 17 bases lay in between. Here the CDR3 reads CASSSVAVRGETQYF. CDR3 DNA: TGTGCCAGCAGTTCCGTGGCAGTTCGTGGGGAGACCCAGTACTTC.

This clone was counted ten times or more. This specimen includes other DNA sequences encoding the same CDR3. The V gene is TRBV27, the J gene TRBJ2-7, with 11 bases fitting TRBD2. This CDR3 is 14 amino acids long. V gave up 3 bases and J gave up 3 bases; unmatched junction bases: 1. CDR1 and CDR2 (germline): MNHEY, SMNVEV (reference sequence). The CDR3 loop reads CASSFGTSGYEQYF. DNA of the CDR3: TGTGCCAGCAGTTTCGGGACTAGCGGCTACGAGCAGTACTTC.

The V gene is TRBV5-1, the J gene TRBJ2-7; the match to TRBD1 covers 11 bases. CDR3 length: 15 residues. J gave up 3 bases and V 4 bases, and 6 bases lay outside the gene matches. Germline V gene data show CDR1 as SGHRS and CDR2 as YFSETQ. DNA of the CDR3: TGCGCCAGCAGCCGGACAGGGGGCCCCAACTACGAGCAGTACTTC. Protein product: CASSRTGGPNYEQYF.

This CDR3 is CASSLQGWNSPLHF. CDR3 in DNA: TGTGCCAGCAGTTTACAGGGGTGGAATTCACCCCTCCACTTT. V usage is TRBV28 and J usage is TRBJ1-6, with D possibly matching TRBD1 (6 bases). Germline loops: CDR1 MDHEN, CDR2 SYDVKM. This CDR3 is built from 14 residues. Trimming shortened V by 2 bases and J by 7 bases, and 9 bases separated the two germline ends.

This clone was counted a few times. J is TRBJ2-3 and V is TRBV28; TRBD2 matches 10 bases. Germline V CDR1 and CDR2: MDHEN, SYDVKM. V was pared by 8 bases and J by 4 bases, with 6 bases of the junction left unmatched. The CDR3 has 14 residues. Written as DNA, the CDR3 is TGTGCCAGCTCTAGCGGGGGTACTCCAGATACGCAGTATTTT. It translates to CASSSGGTPDTQYF.

The rearrangement uses TRBV12-3 or TRBV12-4 and TRBJ2-7, with D perhaps matching TRBD1 or TRBD2 (5 bases each). Trimming pared 10 bases from V and 3 bases from J, leaving 19 bases between. This CDR3 spans 14 amino acids. The CDR3 protein is CATSPGQSYYEQYF. The DNA for the CDR3 is TGTGCCACCAGCCCGGGGCAGTCCTACTACGAGCAGTACTTC.